This TCR beta chain comes out of a study of T-cell reconstitution after alpha-beta-depleted transplantation in children. Study observations and caveats: T-cell counts and diversity at one year following transplant were attributed mainly to newly produced T cells.

Preparation of the TCRbeta library was carried out with unique molecular identifiers. MiXCR, applied by TCRdb to the PCR reads, yields one record per CDR3 protein. The data show about 300,000 distinct CDR3 sequences, 9.5% to 13% seen once. This clonotype was found many times. Its antigen is not identified. V was trimmed by 2 bases and J by 7 bases, leaving 8 bases between them. Germline CDR1 and CDR2: KGHDR and SFDVKD. This CDR3 region has 13 residues. Here the sequenced sample was PBMCs, taken before TCRalphabeta/CD19-depleted stem cell transplant. The sequence was obtained from a boy in the first two years of life with acute myeloid leukemia, due to receive a stem cell transplant. The chain recombines TRBV24-1 with TRBJ1-5; D uncertain. The CDR3 DNA reads as TGTGCCACCAGTGATTCATTCGTACAGCCCCAGCATTTT. Its translation is CATSDSFVQPQHF.